The 13 T cell receptor beta chains in this list originate from one sample, sequenced in a study of T cell repertoires in cytomegalovirus infection. TCRdb independently ran MiXCR on the reads; one entry per CDR3 protein. The sample lists over 450,000 distinct CDR3 sequences, approximately 10% occurring once. What was sequenced was PBMCs. The receptors come from a human donor in good health (CMV status not recorded). Some clones in this sample may be carry-over from other donors' samples.

This clonotype was seen a few times. The V and J genes are TRBV5-6 and TRBJ2-1; D call uncertain. V was trimmed by 1 base and J by 4 bases, leaving 9 bases between them. The CDR3 has 14 amino acids. Looked up from germline, CDR1 is SGHDT and CDR2 is YYEEEE. This chain's CDR3 is CASSLLTGYNEQFF. DNA for the CDR3: TGTGCCAGCAGCTTGCTGACTGGGTACAATGAGCAGTTCTTC. Full variable domain (missing parts from reference TRBV5-6 and TRBJ2-1): DAGVTQSPTHLIKTRGQQVTLRCSPKSGHDTVSWYQQALGQGPQFIFQYYEEEERQRGNFPDRFSGHQFPNYSSELNVNALLLGDSALYLCASSLLTGYNEQFFGPGTRLTVL.

This chain connects TRBV20-1 to TRBJ2-7, with D possibly TRBD2 on 6 matching bases. The germline V gene encodes CDR1 DFQATT and CDR2 SNEGSKA (reference sequence). The CDR3 is 9 residues long. V lost 7 bases and J 9 bases, leaving 10 bases between the germline ends. The CDR3 loop reads CSVTSSQYF. DNA of the CDR3: TGCAGTGTGACTAGTTCGCAGTACTTC.

This clonotype was counted many times. CDR3 in DNA: TGTGCCAGCAGCTTAAGTGGGTATAGCAATCAGCCCCAGCATTTT. It translates to CASSLSGYSNQPQHF. The chain recombines TRBV6-5 with TRBJ1-5; the D is unclear. The V and J ends lost 6 bases and 0 bases respectively, with 12 bases between them. CDR1 and CDR2 from the germline V gene are MNHEY and SVGAGI. This CDR3 is 15 amino acids long.

This clonotype has ten or more counts. Here the CDR3 reads CASSPGKERGYTF. Here the CDR3 DNA reads TGTGCCAGCTCACCAGGGAAAGAACGAGGCTACACCTTC. V usage is TRBV18 and J usage is TRBJ1-2; no definite D call. CDR1 is KGHSH and CDR2 is LQKENI in the germline V gene. The CDR3 loop spans 13 amino acids. Trimming pared 2 bases from V and 8 bases from J, leaving 12 bases between. Variable domain in full (rest from reference TRBV18 and TRBJ1-2): NAGVMQNPRHLVRRRGQEARLRCSPMKGHSHVYWYRQLPEEGLKFMVYLQKENIIDESGMPKERFSAEFPKEGPSILRIQQVVRGDSAAYFCASSPGKERGYTFGSGTRLTVV.

To note about this clonotype: A much larger clone is a single base away; this may be a read error. CDR3 amino acids: CASSASLTADTGELFF. The CDR3 DNA reads as TGTGCCAGCAGCGCTAGTCTAACAGCGGACACCGGGGAGCTGTTTTTT. The chain uses TRBV11-3 and TRBJ2-2, with D possibly being TRBD2 (5 bases). Looked up from germline, CDR1 is SGHNT and CDR2 is YENEEA. The length of the CDR3 is 16 residues. The V end lost 5 bases, the J end lost 3 bases, and 16 bases lay between the germline ends.

V and J are TRBV28 and TRBJ2-1, with TRBD2 matching over 11 bases. The CDR3 loop spans 16 amino acids. CDR1 MDHEN and CDR2 SYDVKM come from the germline V gene. After removal of 2 bases from V and 3 bases from J, the junction contained 3 bases not matched to a gene. The CDR3 DNA reads as TGTGCCAGCAGTTTAACTAGCGGGAGTAACTACAATGAGCAGTTCTTC. Residues: CASSLTSGSNYNEQFF. The full variable domain, with the rest looked up from reference TRBV28 and TRBJ2-1, is DVKVTQSSRYLVKRTGEKVFLECVQDMDHENMFWYRQDPGLGLRLIYFSYDVKMKEKGDIPEGYSVSREKKERFSLILESASTNQTSMYLCASSLTSGSNYNEQFFGPGTRLTVL.

This clonotype has ten or more counts. V and J are TRBV7-9 and TRBJ1-1, with a weak D call TRBD1 (5 bases). The CDR3 totals 15 residues. V lost 6 bases to trimming and J lost 2 bases, with 16 bases between them. Germline values: CDR1 SEHNR, CDR2 FQNEAQ (reference sequence). CDR3 in DNA: TGTGCCAGCAGGGACCGGGACGGCTTAAACACTGAAGCTTTCTTT. Its translation is CASRDRDGLNTEAFF.

This clonotype was found a few times. As DNA, the CDR3 is TGTGCCTGGACGGCGGGAACTTCCTACGAGCAGTACTTC. Its protein is CAWTAGTSYEQYF. The chain carries TRBV30 and TRBJ2-7; maybe TRBD2 (6 bases). CDR1 is GTSNPN, CDR2 SVGIG, per germline (reference sequence). Trimming pared 4 bases from V and 1 base from J, leaving 11 bases between. The CDR3 covers 13 residues.

The sample holds many counts of this clonotype. The V gene is TRBV12-3 or TRBV12-4, the J gene TRBJ2-3; D gene uncertain. V lost 1 base and J lost 6, with 8 bases in between. This CDR3 spans 13 amino acids. The CDR3 nucleotides read TGTGCCAGCAGTTTAGAAGTCCGGGATACGCAGTATTTT. This sequence encodes CASSLEVRDTQYF.

This clonotype appeared many times. The chain recombines TRBV5-1 with TRBJ2-7; D is perhaps TRBD1 (5 bases). The CDR3 loop spans 14 amino acids. The V gene lost 3 bases and the J gene lost 0 bases, with 10 bases spanning the gap. Germline V CDR1 and CDR2: SGHRS, YFSETQ. This CDR3 is CASSSTTASYEQYF. The CDR3 DNA is TGCGCCAGCAGCTCCACGACAGCCTCCTACGAGCAGTACTTC.

This clonotype was observed at least ten times. This CDR3 is CASRGRTEAFF. CDR3 DNA: TGTGCCAGCAGGGGGAGGACTGAAGCTTTCTTT. The chain is built from TRBV2 and TRBJ1-1; D not certain. Trimming cost V 6 bases and J 5 bases, with 7 bases left between them. The CDR3 contains 11 residues. Germline values: CDR1 SNHLY, CDR2 FYNNEI. The whole variable domain, remainder taken from reference TRBV2 and TRBJ1-1, is EPEVTQTPSHQVTQMGQEVILRCVPISNHLYFYWYRQILGQKVEFLVSFYNNEISEKSEIFDDQFSVERPDGSNFTLKIRSTKLEDSAMYFCASRGRTEAFFGQGTRLTVV.

This clonotype was seen at least ten times. V and J are TRBV19 and TRBJ2-7; 7 nucleotides line up with TRBD2. CDR1 is LNHDA and CDR2 is SQIVND in the germline V gene (reference sequence). This CDR3 comprises 13 residues. V dropped 2 bases and J dropped 6; count of bases not matched to a gene: 4. The CDR3 bases are TGTGCCAGTAGTATAAAGCGGGAAAGCGAGCAGTACTTC. Protein: CASSIKRESEQYF.

This clonotype was seen at least ten times. V is TRBV25-1 and J is TRBJ2-2; 11 bases align to TRBD2. V lost 8 bases, J lost 4 bases, and 6 bases stayed unmatched. The CDR3 is made up of 15 amino acids. Germline CDR1 and CDR2: MGHDK and SYGVNS. The CDR3 is CASGGTSGGTGELFF. The DNA of the CDR3 is TGTGCCAGCGGGGGGACTAGCGGCGGCACCGGGGAGCTGTTTTTT.